Listed below are T cell receptor beta chains from one sample, sequenced in a study of cytomegalovirus exposure and HLA in healthy donors. Generated by immunoSEQ multiplex PCR, the TCRdb table keeps only in-frame clones and is missing some. Here the sample spans 110,000 to 150,000 clones, roughly 65% being singletons. Material: PBMCs. The receptors shown here come from a woman in her twenties or thirties in good health and CMV-seronegative. The CDR3 runs from the conserved cysteine through the conserved F or W. The D gene is left open where the match is weak. Rows give clone size only sometimes, using once, few, many, or a class for an expanded clone.

D: .
J: TRBJ2-5
size: .
V: TRBV6-6
DNA: TGTGCCAGCAGTTACCTAGCGCCGTCCGAGGAGACCCAGTACTTC
CDR3: CASSYLAPSEETQYF

D: .
J: TRBJ2-2
size: .
V: TRBV10-3
DNA: TGTGCCATCAGTGAGATTGGCGGATCGAACACCGGGGAGCTGTTTTTT
CDR3: CAISEIGGSNTGELFF

D: TRBD2
J: TRBJ2-5
size: .
V: TRBV9
DNA: TGTGCCAGCAGCATCGGGACTAGCGGGGTCGAGACCCAGTACTTC
CDR3: CASSIGTSGVETQYF

D: TRBD1
J: TRBJ2-5
size: .
V: TRBV28
DNA: TGTGCCAGCAGTCTATCCCAGGGGGTCGGGGAGACCCAGTACTTC
CDR3: CASSLSQGVGETQYF

D: .
J: TRBJ2-1
size: .
V: TRBV5-6
DNA: TGTGCCAGCAGCTTGGCCGGAGGGGTTGGGGACAATGAGCAGTTCTTC
CDR3: CASSLAGGVGDNEQFF

D: TRBD1
J: TRBJ1-2
size: .
V: TRBV5-1
DNA: TGCGCCAGCAACTTGGACAGGGCCCGTGGCTACACCTTC
CDR3: CASNLDRARGYTF

D: .
J: TRBJ1-4
size: .
V: TRBV2
DNA: TGTGCCAGCGGAGGGTGGACTAATGAAAAACTGTTTTTT
CDR3: CASGGWTNEKLFF

D: .
J: TRBJ1-2
size: once
V: TRBV4-1
DNA: TGCGCCAGCAGCCCCAGGACGGACTCTAACTATGGCTACACCTTC
CDR3: CASSPRTDSNYGYTF

D: TRBD2
J: TRBJ2-1
size: .
V: TRBV9
DNA: TGTGCCAGCAGCCCCGGACTAGCGACGAGCTCCTACAATGAGCAGTTCTTC
CDR3: CASSPGLATSSYNEQFF

D: .
J: TRBJ2-7
size: .
V: TRBV5-5
DNA: TGTGCCAGCAGCTTGGGGGGGCTCCACTACGAGCAGTACTTC
CDR3: CASSLGGLHYEQYF

D: TRBD1
J: TRBJ1-2
size: once
V: TRBV9
DNA: TGTGCCAGCAGCGTAGCTACAGGGGAGGGCTACACCTTC
CDR3: CASSVATGEGYTF

D: TRBD1
J: TRBJ1-2
size: .
V: TRBV6-5
DNA: TGTGCCAGCAGTTACGGACAGGGGAGCTATGGCTACACCTTC
CDR3: CASSYGQGSYGYTF

D: TRBD2
J: TRBJ2-2
size: .
V: TRBV5-4
DNA: TGTGCCAGCAGCCGTCCCGGGACTAGCGTAGGGAGCACCGGGGAGCTGTTTTTT
CDR3: CASSRPGTSVGSTGELFF

D: .
J: TRBJ2-1
size: .
V: TRBV7-3
DNA: TGTGCCAGCAGCTTAACAGGGAGCTCCTACAATGAGCAGTTCTTC
CDR3: CASSLTGSSYNEQFF

D: .
J: TRBJ2-3
size: .
V: TRBV5-1
DNA: TGCGCCAGCAGCTTGGAACCTAGCAGCGATACGCAGTATTTT
CDR3: CASSLEPSSDTQYF

D: .
J: TRBJ2-2
size: .
V: TRBV12-5
DNA: TGTGCTAGTGGTTTCCTGGACAGCTCGAACACCGGGGAGCTGTTTTTT
CDR3: CASGFLDSSNTGELFF

D: TRBD1
J: TRBJ2-7
size: few
V: TRBV7-6
DNA: TGTGCCAGCAGCTCTTTGACAGGGAGCTCCTACGAGCAGTACTTC
CDR3: CASSSLTGSSYEQYF

D: TRBD1
J: TRBJ2-1
size: .
V: TRBV7-3
DNA: TGTGCCAGCAGCCTAGGGACAGGGGGAAATGAGCAGTTCTTC
CDR3: CASSLGTGGNEQFF

D: .
J: TRBJ1-6
size: .
V: TRBV5-6
DNA: TGTGCCAGCAGCTTGAGGACCTCCGGGACCTATAATTCACCCCTCCACTTT
CDR3: CASSLRTSGTYNSPLHF

D: .
J: TRBJ2-3
size: .
V: TRBV19
DNA: TGTGCCAGTAGTATGGGGCGAGAACGGGATACGCAGTATTTT
CDR3: CASSMGRERDTQYF

D: TRBD1
J: TRBJ2-1
size: .
V: TRBV7-7
DNA: TGTGCTAGCAGCCCGGGACAGGGTTGGAATGAGCAGTTCTTC
CDR3: CASSPGQGWNEQFF

D: .
J: TRBJ2-7
size: few
V: TRBV2
DNA: TGTGCCAGCCAATCGATCGGGTCCTACGAGCAGTACTTC
CDR3: CASQSIGSYEQYF

D: .
J: TRBJ1-3
size: .
V: TRBV28
DNA: TGTGCCAGCAGTTCATCTTTGGAAACTGGCCCATTGGAGACCATATATTTT
CDR3: CASSSSLETGPLETIYF

D: .
J: TRBJ2-5
size: few
V: TRBV4-2
DNA: TGTGCCAGCAGCCAAGCCCGGCTAGCGGAGACCCAGTACTTC
CDR3: CASSQARLAETQYF

D: TRBD1
J: TRBJ2-7
size: .
V: TRBV14
DNA: TGTGCCAGCAGCCAAACTGGACAGGGGGCCTACGAGCAGTACTTC
CDR3: CASSQTGQGAYEQYF

D: TRBD1
J: TRBJ2-7
size: few
V: TRBV2
DNA: TGTGCCAGCAGTGTACAACAGGGGGCCTACGAGCAGTACTTC
CDR3: CASSVQQGAYEQYF

D: .
J: TRBJ2-4
size: .
V: TRBV10-3
DNA: TGTGCCATCAGTGCCGACCGGGACAAAAACATTCAGTACTTC
CDR3: CAISADRDKNIQYF

D: TRBD2
J: TRBJ2-3
size: .
V: TRBV4-2
DNA: TGTGCCAGCAGCTCCCGACTAGCGGGGGGGTACACAGATACGCAGTATTTT
CDR3: CASSSRLAGGYTDTQYF

D: .
J: TRBJ1-5
size: .
V: TRBV27
DNA: TGTGCCAGCAGCCTACAGGGATCTCAGCCCCAGCATTTT
CDR3: CASSLQGSQPQHF

D: TRBD1
J: TRBJ1-2
size: .
V: TRBV6-5
DNA: TGTGCCAGCAGTTACTTCGGACAGGGGGCAGGCGGCTACACCTTC
CDR3: CASSYFGQGAGGYTF

D: TRBD1
J: TRBJ1-1
size: few
V: TRBV18
DNA: TGTGCCAGCTCAAGACAGGGAAAAACTGAAGCTTTCTTT
CDR3: CASSRQGKTEAFF

D: TRBD1
J: TRBJ1-5
size: few
V: TRBV2
DNA: TGTGCCAGCAGCCCCGGGACAGATAGCAATCAGCCCCAGCATTTT
CDR3: CASSPGTDSNQPQHF

D: .
J: TRBJ1-5
size: .
V: TRBV19
DNA: TGTGCCAGTACCTCACAGGGTATAAGCAATCAGCCCCAGCATTTT
CDR3: CASTSQGISNQPQHF

D: TRBD1
J: TRBJ2-5
size: .
V: TRBV6-1
DNA: TGTGCCATCCGGACAGGGCATAAGACCCAGTACTTC
CDR3: CAIRTGHKTQYF

D: .
J: TRBJ1-5
size: .
V: TRBV5-1
DNA: TGCGCCAGCAGCTTGAATGGGGCCAATCAGCCCCAGCATTTT
CDR3: CASSLNGANQPQHF

D: .
J: TRBJ2-1
size: few
V: TRBV27
DNA: TGTGCCAGCAGTTTTCGCCCCACTTCCTACAATGAGCAGTTCTTC
CDR3: CASSFRPTSYNEQFF

D: .
J: TRBJ1-5
size: .
V: TRBV6-6
DNA: TGTGCCAGCACCCCGGGGGATAGGAATCAGCCCCAGCATTTT
CDR3: CASTPGDRNQPQHF

D: .
J: TRBJ1-2
size: .
V: TRBV6-5
DNA: TGTGCCAGCAGCTGGTCAGGGGCCTATGGCTACACCTTC
CDR3: CASSWSGAYGYTF

D: TRBD1
J: TRBJ2-5
size: .
V: TRBV5-1
DNA: TGCGCCAGCAGCTTGGGGGACAGGGAGGGAGAGACCCAGTACTTC
CDR3: CASSLGDREGETQYF

D: TRBD2
J: TRBJ2-1
size: .
V: TRBV4-1
DNA: TGCGCCAGCAGCCAAGGGCACAGGACTAGCGGATACAATGAGCAGTTCTTC
CDR3: CASSQGHRTSGYNEQFF

D: .
J: TRBJ1-3
size: few
V: TRBV6-1
DNA: TGTGCCAGCAGTGTAACGGGAATGGAAGGAAACACCATATATTTT
CDR3: CASSVTGMEGNTIYF

D: .
J: TRBJ1-1
size: few
V: TRBV27
DNA: TGTGCCAGCATGGCCGAGACAGGGAACACTGAAGCTTTCTTT
CDR3: CASMAETGNTEAFF

D: TRBD2
J: TRBJ2-5
size: .
V: TRBV5-1
DNA: TGCGCCAGCAGCTTGGTGCCTAGCGGGGGGGAAGAGACCCAGTACTTC
CDR3: CASSLVPSGGEETQYF

D: TRBD2
J: TRBJ2-1
size: few
V: TRBV9
DNA: TGTGCCAGCAGCGTAGCTGCGGGAGTTTACAATGAGCAGTTCTTC
CDR3: CASSVAAGVYNEQFF

D: TRBD1
J: TRBJ2-7
size: few
V: TRBV6-5
DNA: TGTGCCAGCAGTTACTCGAGGGACAGGGTTTACGAGCAGTACTTC
CDR3: CASSYSRDRVYEQYF

D: .
J: TRBJ2-7
size: .
V: TRBV29-1
DNA: TGCAGCGTTGATCAGGGTCCACTCGGCGAGCAGTACTTC
CDR3: CSVDQGPLGEQYF

D: TRBD1
J: TRBJ2-5
size: .
V: TRBV10-2
DNA: TGCGCCAGCAGAGACAGGGGAGCTCCCCAAGAGACCCAGTACTTC
CDR3: CASRDRGAPQETQYF

D: TRBD2
J: TRBJ2-5
size: .
V: TRBV5-5
DNA: TGTGCCAGCAGCTTGGGGGCTGGGGGGAGGGGACTAGCGGGCCGAGAGACCCAGTACTTC
CDR3: CASSLGAGGRGLAGRETQYF

D: TRBD1
J: TRBJ2-5
size: .
V: TRBV5-1
DNA: TGCGCCAGCAGCCCAGGGACAGGAGGTAGGGAGACCCAGTACTTC
CDR3: CASSPGTGGRETQYF

D: TRBD2
J: TRBJ2-4
size: once
V: TRBV28
DNA: TGTGCCAGCAGTCTGAGACTAGCGGGAGCACTCATTCAGTACTTC
CDR3: CASSLRLAGALIQYF

D: TRBD1
J: TRBJ1-4
size: .
V: TRBV30
DNA: TGTGCCTGGAGTCCCGGGACAGGGGAGCAAAAACTGTTTTTT
CDR3: CAWSPGTGEQKLFF

D: TRBD2
J: TRBJ2-2
size: .
V: TRBV6-4
DNA: TGTGCCAGCAGTCGGACTAGCGCGAACACCGGGGAGCTGTTTTTT
CDR3: CASSRTSANTGELFF

D: .
J: TRBJ1-6
size: .
V: TRBV5-1
DNA: TGCGCCAGCAGCTTACAGCACGGGGGAGAGACACCCCTCCACTTT
CDR3: CASSLQHGGETPLHF